These T cell receptor beta chains were read from a single sample in a study of blood T cell repertoires in COVID-19. This table comes from immunoSEQ multiplex PCR, and its TCRdb copy is limited to in-frame clones, with some not included. The repertoire has about 310,000 clones, roughly 89% of them found once; the top ten carry 4% to 5.5%. Source material: PBMCs or T cells enriched from blood (not recorded which). Receptors originate from a woman aged 18-29 years with acute COVID-19. The CDR3 runs from the conserved cysteine through the conserved F or W. A D gene is named only where the DNA matches it firmly. A row's size may be missing; if present it is once, few, many or a size class.

abundance: few
j_gene: TRBJ1-2
d_gene: .
v_gene: TRBV27
CDR3nt: TGTGCCAGCAGTTTATCGAAAAATCGACAGATTGGCTACACCTTC
CDR3aa: CASSLSKNRQIGYTF

abundance: once
j_gene: TRBJ1-2
d_gene: .
v_gene: TRBV2
CDR3nt: TGTGCCAGCAGTGAGGAGGGTTATGGCTACACCTTC
CDR3aa: CASSEEGYGYTF

abundance: .
j_gene: TRBJ2-2
d_gene: TRBD2
v_gene: TRBV11-3
CDR3nt: TGTGCCAGCAGCATACGACTAGCGGGAGGATGGGGGGAGCTGTTTTTT
CDR3aa: CASSIRLAGGWGELFF

abundance: .
j_gene: TRBJ2-3
d_gene: TRBD2
v_gene: TRBV2
CDR3nt: TGTGCCAGCAGGGCGGGAGAAGGAGATACGCAGTATTTT
CDR3aa: CASRAGEGDTQYF

abundance: .
j_gene: TRBJ2-7
d_gene: .
v_gene: TRBV28
CDR3nt: TGTGCCAGCAGCCCCCCTCTGGGCAACTACGAGCAGTACTTC
CDR3aa: CASSPPLGNYEQYF

abundance: many
j_gene: TRBJ1-6
d_gene: TRBD1
v_gene: TRBV27
CDR3nt: TGTGCCAGCAGTTTCCCAGGGGGACCCCTCCACTTT
CDR3aa: CASSFPGGPLHF

abundance: .
j_gene: TRBJ1-2
d_gene: TRBD1
v_gene: TRBV28
CDR3nt: TGTGCCAGCAGTCCATGGGACAGCTCGAGGGGCTACACCTTC
CDR3aa: CASSPWDSSRGYTF

abundance: .
j_gene: TRBJ2-3
d_gene: .
v_gene: TRBV9
CDR3nt: TGTGCCAGCAGCGTAGACGGGTCCACAGATACGCAGTATTTT
CDR3aa: CASSVDGSTDTQYF

abundance: .
j_gene: TRBJ2-7
d_gene: TRBD1
v_gene: TRBV14
CDR3nt: TGTGCCAGCAGCCACCCCCGGCAGGGGGCCTACGAGCAGTACTTC
CDR3aa: CASSHPRQGAYEQYF

abundance: .
j_gene: TRBJ1-4
d_gene: .
v_gene: TRBV7-8
CDR3nt: TGTGCCAGCAGCGTTGGTCGGCGGGTTGCAACTAATGAAAAACTGTTTTTT
CDR3aa: CASSVGRRVATNEKLFF

abundance: few
j_gene: TRBJ2-1
d_gene: TRBD2
v_gene: TRBV11-2
CDR3nt: TGTGCCAGCAGCTTAACTAGCGGGAGTGGTGGGGAGCAGTTCTTC
CDR3aa: CASSLTSGSGGEQFF

abundance: .
j_gene: TRBJ2-5
d_gene: .
v_gene: TRBV7-2
CDR3nt: TGTGCCAGCAGCCAGCGTTTGGGAGGAGAGACCCAGTACTTC
CDR3aa: CASSQRLGGETQYF

abundance: .
j_gene: TRBJ1-5
d_gene: .
v_gene: TRBV19
CDR3nt: TGTGCCAGTAGTATTATGGCAGTTAGCAATCAGCCCCAGCATTTT
CDR3aa: CASSIMAVSNQPQHF

abundance: .
j_gene: TRBJ2-7
d_gene: TRBD1
v_gene: TRBV5-1
CDR3nt: TGCGCCAGCAGGCCCGACAGGGGAATCCCCTACGAGCAGTACTTC
CDR3aa: CASRPDRGIPYEQYF

abundance: .
j_gene: TRBJ2-1
d_gene: TRBD2
v_gene: TRBV7-9
CDR3nt: TGTGCCAGCAGCCTTAGCGGGAGGGGGTATGAGCAGTTCTTC
CDR3aa: CASSLSGRGYEQFF

abundance: .
j_gene: TRBJ2-3
d_gene: TRBD2
v_gene: TRBV7-3
CDR3nt: TGTGCCAGCAGCTCTCGTGGGACTAGCGGGAGGGCAGATACGCAGTATTTT
CDR3aa: CASSSRGTSGRADTQYF

abundance: .
j_gene: TRBJ2-3
d_gene: TRBD1
v_gene: TRBV27
CDR3nt: TGTGCCAGCAGTTTAAACGGACAGGGTGGCACAGATACGCAGTATTTT
CDR3aa: CASSLNGQGGTDTQYF

abundance: .
j_gene: TRBJ2-7
d_gene: .
v_gene: TRBV2
CDR3nt: TGTGCCAGCATGCTTTCGGGGGATGTGATTTACGAGCAGTACTTC
CDR3aa: CASMLSGDVIYEQYF

abundance: .
j_gene: TRBJ2-7
d_gene: .
v_gene: TRBV6-5
CDR3nt: TGTGCCAGCAGGCAGGGCCAATACTACGAGCAGTACTTC
CDR3aa: CASRQGQYYEQYF

abundance: once
j_gene: TRBJ1-2
d_gene: .
v_gene: TRBV20-1
CDR3nt: TGCAGTGCTAGAGTCGGCTATGGCTACACCTTC
CDR3aa: CSARVGYGYTF

abundance: once
j_gene: TRBJ1-2
d_gene: .
v_gene: TRBV27
CDR3nt: TGTGCCAGCAGTTCTCGGGGGGACCATGGCTACACCTTC
CDR3aa: CASSSRGDHGYTF

abundance: few
j_gene: TRBJ2-5
d_gene: TRBD2
v_gene: TRBV5-1
CDR3nt: TGCGCCAGCAGCTTGGATCATCTCGGGAGGGTGCGTGAAGAGACCCAGTACTTC
CDR3aa: CASSLDHLGRVREETQYF

abundance: .
j_gene: TRBJ2-7
d_gene: .
v_gene: TRBV5-1
CDR3nt: TGCGCCAGCAGCTTGGAAGCGGACGACTTCGAGCAGTACTTC
CDR3aa: CASSLEADDFEQYF

abundance: .
j_gene: TRBJ1-2
d_gene: .
v_gene: TRBV27
CDR3nt: TGTGCCAGCAGTTTAGGGGCCAACTATGGCTACACCTTC
CDR3aa: CASSLGANYGYTF

abundance: .
j_gene: TRBJ1-4
d_gene: .
v_gene: TRBV6-5
CDR3nt: TGTGCCAGCAGCCGACAGTACTCTAATGAAAAACTGTTTTTT
CDR3aa: CASSRQYSNEKLFF

abundance: .
j_gene: TRBJ1-6
d_gene: .
v_gene: TRBV6-5
CDR3nt: TGTGCCAGCAGTTCAGACAGGAGATCTTCACCCCTCCACTTT
CDR3aa: CASSSDRRSSPLHF

abundance: .
j_gene: TRBJ1-5
d_gene: .
v_gene: TRBV6-6
CDR3nt: TGTGCCAGCAGCCGATCGATCCGGGAAGGGAATCAGCCCCAGCATTTT
CDR3aa: CASSRSIREGNQPQHF

abundance: .
j_gene: TRBJ1-2
d_gene: .
v_gene: TRBV10-2
CDR3nt: TGCGCCAGCAGTGAGCGGGGCCGGGAGGCCTATGGCTACACCTTC
CDR3aa: CASSERGREAYGYTF

abundance: .
j_gene: TRBJ2-7
d_gene: .
v_gene: TRBV27
CDR3nt: TGTGCCAGCAGTTTACGAATACAGGGTTCCGAGCAGTACTTC
CDR3aa: CASSLRIQGSEQYF

abundance: .
j_gene: TRBJ1-2
d_gene: .
v_gene: TRBV27
CDR3nt: TGTGCCAGCAGCCCACGCAGGAATTATGGCTACACCTTC
CDR3aa: CASSPRRNYGYTF

abundance: .
j_gene: TRBJ2-7
d_gene: TRBD1
v_gene: TRBV6-6
CDR3nt: TGTGCCAGCAGCGACGGGACAGGGACGAGCTACGAGCAGTACTTC
CDR3aa: CASSDGTGTSYEQYF

abundance: .
j_gene: TRBJ1-1
d_gene: .
v_gene: TRBV11-3
CDR3nt: TGTGCCAGCGGCAGGAAATTGAACACTGAAGCTTTCTTT
CDR3aa: CASGRKLNTEAFF

abundance: few
j_gene: TRBJ1-2
d_gene: .
v_gene: TRBV28
CDR3nt: TGTGCCAGCAGTTTATCGGTACAGCTCTACACCTTC
CDR3aa: CASSLSVQLYTF

abundance: .
j_gene: TRBJ1-4
d_gene: .
v_gene: TRBV28
CDR3nt: TGTGCCAGCAGCCCGGGGGGGAGTGAAAAACTGTTTTTT
CDR3aa: CASSPGGSEKLFF

abundance: once
j_gene: TRBJ2-1
d_gene: TRBD2
v_gene: TRBV28
CDR3nt: TGTGCCAGCAACCGCCCGGGGGGGAGCTCCTACAATGAGCAGTTCTTC
CDR3aa: CASNRPGGSSYNEQFF

abundance: .
j_gene: TRBJ2-5
d_gene: TRBD1
v_gene: TRBV3-1/TRBV3-2
CDR3nt: TGTGCCAGCAGCCAAGAGGGGTGGACAGGGTACTTC
CDR3aa: CASSQEGWTGYF

abundance: .
j_gene: TRBJ2-2
d_gene: TRBD2
v_gene: TRBV5-4
CDR3nt: TGTGCCAGCAGCTTGGTCAGCGGGAGGGCCGACACCGGGGAGCTGTTTTTT
CDR3aa: CASSLVSGRADTGELFF

abundance: .
j_gene: TRBJ2-2
d_gene: TRBD2
v_gene: TRBV29-1
CDR3nt: TGCAGCGTTCGTGCGGGAGCCGGGGAGCTGTTTTTT
CDR3aa: CSVRAGAGELFF

abundance: .
j_gene: TRBJ2-7
d_gene: .
v_gene: TRBV14
CDR3nt: TGTGCCAGCAGCCAAGTCCTGGACTCCGGGCAGTACTTC
CDR3aa: CASSQVLDSGQYF

abundance: .
j_gene: TRBJ2-3
d_gene: TRBD2
v_gene: TRBV24-1
CDR3nt: TGTGCCACCAAACGGACTAGCGGCACAGATACGCAGTATTTT
CDR3aa: CATKRTSGTDTQYF

abundance: .
j_gene: TRBJ2-1
d_gene: TRBD2
v_gene: TRBV6-5
CDR3nt: TGTGCCAGCAGTTACTCGGGAGGGTCCTACAATGAGCAGTTCTTC
CDR3aa: CASSYSGGSYNEQFF

abundance: .
j_gene: TRBJ2-7
d_gene: .
v_gene: TRBV19
CDR3nt: TGTGCCAGTAGTATCTCGGGTACCGCCTACGAGCAGTACTTC
CDR3aa: CASSISGTAYEQYF

abundance: .
j_gene: TRBJ2-1
d_gene: TRBD2
v_gene: TRBV7-9
CDR3nt: TGTGCCAGCAGCTTAAGGCCCGGGGAGGGACGGAATGAGCAGTTCTTC
CDR3aa: CASSLRPGEGRNEQFF

abundance: once
j_gene: TRBJ1-4
d_gene: .
v_gene: TRBV5-1
CDR3nt: TGCGCCAGCAGCTTCGGGTTACAGGGTCAACTGGAAAAACTGTTTTTT
CDR3aa: CASSFGLQGQLEKLFF

abundance: many
j_gene: TRBJ1-1
d_gene: .
v_gene: TRBV11-2
CDR3nt: TGTGCCAGCAGCCAAGTGTGGGGTCGGGGTCCGACGGACACTGAAGCTTTCTTT
CDR3aa: CASSQVWGRGPTDTEAFF

abundance: once
j_gene: TRBJ1-6
d_gene: .
v_gene: TRBV28
CDR3nt: TGTGCCAGCAGTTTCTTCAGGGGTAACTATAATTCACCCCTCCACTTT
CDR3aa: CASSFFRGNYNSPLHF

abundance: .
j_gene: TRBJ1-1
d_gene: .
v_gene: TRBV6-5
CDR3nt: TGTGCCAGCACCAAAACAACGACTCCAACTGAAGCTTTCTTT
CDR3aa: CASTKTTTPTEAFF

abundance: .
j_gene: TRBJ1-2
d_gene: .
v_gene: TRBV6-5
CDR3nt: TGTGCCAGCAGTTTACAGGGCCGGCATGGCTACACCTTC
CDR3aa: CASSLQGRHGYTF

abundance: .
j_gene: TRBJ2-1
d_gene: TRBD2
v_gene: TRBV28
CDR3nt: TGTGCCACTCTATGGCAGCGGGAGGTCAATGAGCAGTTCTTC
CDR3aa: CATLWQREVNEQFF

abundance: .
j_gene: TRBJ2-7
d_gene: .
v_gene: TRBV11-2
CDR3nt: TGTGCCAGCAGCTTAGATCCAGGTCCCTACGAGCAGTACTTC
CDR3aa: CASSLDPGPYEQYF

abundance: .
j_gene: TRBJ2-5
d_gene: .
v_gene: TRBV11-3
CDR3nt: TGTGCCAGCAGCCGTGGGGCGGAGACCCAGTACTTC
CDR3aa: CASSRGAETQYF

abundance: .
j_gene: TRBJ1-6
d_gene: .
v_gene: TRBV2
CDR3nt: TGTGCCAGCAGTGGCACCGGGGGGACTAATTCACCCCTCCACTTT
CDR3aa: CASSGTGGTNSPLHF

abundance: .
j_gene: TRBJ2-7
d_gene: TRBD1
v_gene: TRBV11-2
CDR3nt: TGTGCCAGCAACCTACCCGGGACAGCCTACGAGCAGTACTTC
CDR3aa: CASNLPGTAYEQYF

abundance: .
j_gene: TRBJ2-1
d_gene: TRBD2
v_gene: TRBV6-2/TRBV6-3
CDR3nt: TGTGCCAGCAGCCTTCGGACTAGCGGAACCTACAATGAGCAGTTCTTC
CDR3aa: CASSLRTSGTYNEQFF